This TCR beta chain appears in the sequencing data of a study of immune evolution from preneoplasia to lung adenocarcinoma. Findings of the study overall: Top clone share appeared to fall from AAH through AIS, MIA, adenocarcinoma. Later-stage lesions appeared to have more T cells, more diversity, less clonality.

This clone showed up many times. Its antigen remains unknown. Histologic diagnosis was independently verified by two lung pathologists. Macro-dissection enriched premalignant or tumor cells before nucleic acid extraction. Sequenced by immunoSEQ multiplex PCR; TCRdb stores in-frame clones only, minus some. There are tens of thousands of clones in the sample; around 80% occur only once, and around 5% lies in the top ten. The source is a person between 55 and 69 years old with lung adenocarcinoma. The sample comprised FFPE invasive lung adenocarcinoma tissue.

The CDR3 protein is CASSVGGVHTGELFF. The CDR3 DNA reads as TGTGCCAGCAGCGTAGGTGGGGTGCACACCGGGGAGCTGTTTTTT. The chain recombines TRBV9 with TRBJ2-2, with D hard to call. In germline, CDR1 is SGDLS, CDR2 YYNGEE. Trimming shortened V by 0 bases and J by 3 bases, and 9 bases separated the two germline ends. The CDR3 covers 15 residues. The full variable domain, rest sourced from reference TRBV9 and TRBJ2-2, is DSGVTQTPKHLITATGQRVTLRCSPRSGDLSVYWYQQSLDQGLQFLIQYYNGEERAKGNILERFSAQQFPDLHSELNLSSLELGDSALYFCASSVGGVHTGELFFGEGSRLTVL.